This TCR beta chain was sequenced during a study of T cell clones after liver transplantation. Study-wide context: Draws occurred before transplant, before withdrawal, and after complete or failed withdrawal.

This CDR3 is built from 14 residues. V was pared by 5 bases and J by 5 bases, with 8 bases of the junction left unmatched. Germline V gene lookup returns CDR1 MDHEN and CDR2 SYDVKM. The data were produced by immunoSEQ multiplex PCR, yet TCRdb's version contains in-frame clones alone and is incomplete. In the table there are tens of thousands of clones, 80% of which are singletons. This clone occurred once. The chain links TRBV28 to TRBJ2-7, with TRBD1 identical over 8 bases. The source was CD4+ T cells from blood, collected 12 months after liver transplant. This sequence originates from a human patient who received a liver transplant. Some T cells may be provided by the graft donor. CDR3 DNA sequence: TGTGCCAGCAGTCGACAGGGGACTGTAAACGAGCAGTACTTC. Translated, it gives CASSRQGTVNEQYF.